This T cell receptor beta chain was recorded in a study of OX40 agonist ivuxolimab in advanced cancers. Study at large: Those treated in dose escalation had hepatocellular carcinoma, melanoma, renal cell cancer or head and neck cancer. The study reported partial responses in three patients: one hepatocellular carcinoma, two cutaneous melanoma.

This table comes from immunoSEQ multiplex PCR, and its TCRdb copy is limited to in-frame clones, with some not included. The table lists more than 80,000 clones, around nine tenths of them singletons. V dropped 1 base and J dropped 1; count of bases not matched to a gene: 3. Germline V gene sequence: CDR1 SGHTA, CDR2 FQGNSA. The CDR3 contains 16 residues. Here the sequenced sample was CD4+ or CD8+ T cells sorted from blood, taken in a trial of the OX40 agonist ivuxolimab. The receptor comes from an adult with an advanced solid tumor such as melanoma, head and neck, liver or kidney cancer. The V gene is TRBV7-2, the J gene TRBJ2-2; 7 positions match TRBD2. CDR3 protein: CASSLVPSGNTGELFF. The CDR3 nucleotides read TGTGCCAGCAGCTTAGTTCCTAGCGGGAACACCGGGGAGCTGTTTTTT.